The text below deals with one TCR beta chain. The record originates from a study of blood T cell repertoires in COVID-19. The overall study: T cells, B-cell-depleted T cells, or PBMCs provided the cDNA or gDNA that served as material.

How the authors handled the data: Nucleated cell counts were estimated from reference gene primer amplification. Using immunoSEQ multiplex PCR, the repertoire was profiled, and TCRdb retains in-frame clones only, with some absent. D and trimming were read from the DNA, whereas the V and J calls and clone size are those reported in that table. The table has 90,000 to 120,000 clones, roughly 69% seen once. Germline CDR1 and CDR2: LNHDA and SQIVND (reference sequence). V lost 5 bases to trimming and J lost 4 bases; unmatched junction nucleotides: 4. This CDR3 spans 13 amino acids. The chain has TRBV19 and TRBJ1-2, with TRBD1 matching 7 bases. Sequencing used peripheral blood. This clonotype was obtained from a man older than 75 with acute or convalescent COVID-19. CDR3 region: CASSEGAPYGYTF. DNA for the CDR3: TGTGCCAGTAGTGAGGGGGCACCCTATGGCTACACCTTC.